This passage covers 9 T cell receptor beta chains from one sample sequenced in a study of T-cell memory formation after mild COVID-19. Each CDR3 protein gets one entry after TCRdb re-called the 5' RACE reads with MiXCR. The sample yields more than 300,000 distinct CDR3 sequences, 20% seen once. The material sequenced was PBMCs or a T cell subset sorted from them (not recorded which). Every receptor here comes from a man younger than 35 who had mild COVID-19 (a few samples of this study predate the infection). Cell type and time point are not known.

This clonotype showed up just a few times. The rearrangement links TRBV5-6 to TRBJ1-2; D is unclear. The germline CDR1 and CDR2 sequences are SGHDT and YYEEEE. This CDR3 contains 12 residues. The V gene lost 2 bases and the J gene lost 5 bases, with 7 bases spanning the gap. The CDR3 DNA sequence: TGTGCCAGCAGCTTCGACACTTATGGCTACACCTTC. It encodes CASSFDTYGYTF.

This clonotype occurred a few times. The chain is built from TRBV7-2 and TRBJ1-1; D remains ambiguous. V was pared by 6 bases and J by 1 base, with 12 bases between. This CDR3 has 14 amino acids. Germline V gene data show CDR1 as SGHTA and CDR2 as FQGNSA. CDR3 region: CASSYRTGNTEAFF. CDR3 sequence (DNA): TGTGCCAGCAGTTACCGTACGGGGAACACTGAAGCTTTCTTT.

The chain combines TRBV28 with TRBJ2-5; 9 nucleotides match TRBD2. Per the germline V gene, CDR1 is MDHEN and CDR2 is SYDVKM. Trimming at V came to 5 bases and at J to 5 bases, leaving 12 bases not matched to a gene. CDR3 length: 16 residues. The CDR3 DNA sequence: TGTGCCAGCAGTCCCCTCCAGCGGGGGGTAAGGGAGACCCAGTACTTC. Protein sequence: CASSPLQRGVRETQYF.

The rearrangement links TRBV4-2 to TRBJ1-2; TRBD1 is a possible D gene (6 bases). In germline, CDR1 is LGHNA, CDR2 YNFKEQ. The ends were cut back, 8 bases at V and 2 bases at J, with 9 bases in the middle. The CDR3 is 12 amino acids. Here the CDR3 reads CASFDRNYGYTF. Written as DNA, the CDR3 is TGTGCCAGCTTTGACAGGAACTATGGCTACACCTTC.

J is TRBJ2-3 and V is TRBV20-1; D ambiguous. With 8 bases removed from V and 2 bases from J, the gap between germline ends came to 14 bases. The CDR3 is made up of 13 amino acids. Germline lookup yields CDR1 DFQATT and CDR2 SNEGSKA (reference sequence). In nucleotides, the CDR3 is TGCAGTACTAAAGGTCCGCTCACAGATACGCAGTATTTT. Residues: CSTKGPLTDTQYF.

The chain carries TRBV4-1 and TRBJ1-5; D not resolved. The CDR3 runs to 16 residues. Germline CDR1 reads MGHRA; CDR2 reads YSYEKL. V lost 1 base and J 4 bases, leaving 14 bases between the germline ends. The CDR3 nucleotides read TGCGCCAGCAGCCAAGCCATGTCCGGGAGAAATCAGCCCCAGCATTTT. Translated: CASSQAMSGRNQPQHF.

This clonotype has only a few counts. V is TRBV9 and J is TRBJ2-1, with 8 bases lining up with TRBD2. The CDR3 loop spans 21 amino acids. V lost 2 bases to trimming and J lost 7 bases; unmatched junction nucleotides: 26. CDR1 is SGDLS and CDR2 is YYNGEE in the germline V gene. The DNA for the CDR3 is TGTGCCAGCAGCGTGGGACCCATGGGCGGGGGGCCGACGCGTCAGATGAATGAGCAGTTCTTC. Protein: CASSVGPMGGGPTRQMNEQFF.

This clonotype has a count of ten or more. A junction end diverges from the germline sequence, so it may reflect a read error. This chain uses TRBV7-3 with TRBJ1-1, with D possibly being TRBD1 (5 bases). The V gene's germline CDR1 is SGHTA and CDR2 FQGTGA. The CDR3 loop spans 12 amino acids. The CDR3 DNA reads as TGCGCCAGCAGCCCGGGGGGCACTGAAGCTTTCTTT. Encoded protein: CASSPGGTEAFF.

V and J are TRBV20-1 and TRBJ1-2, with TRBD1 identical over 9 bases. The CDR3 runs to 13 residues. In germline, CDR1 is DFQATT, CDR2 SNEGSKA (reference sequence). V gave up 3 bases and J gave up 2 bases; unmatched junction bases: 1. CDR3 region: CSARDRGNYGYTF. As DNA, the CDR3 is TGCAGTGCTAGGGACAGGGGAAACTATGGCTACACCTTC.